The rows below give T cell receptor beta chains drawn from one sample of a study of cytomegalovirus exposure and HLA in healthy donors. This table comes from immunoSEQ multiplex PCR, and its TCRdb copy is limited to in-frame clones, with some not included. The data hold fewer than 200,000 clones, with 65% to 85% observed a single time. The sequenced sample consisted of PBMCs. The receptors come from a woman aged 45-65 years in good health and CMV-seropositive. Both conserved end residues are part of each CDR3. A D gene is named only where the DNA matches it firmly. Rows give clone size only sometimes, using once, few, many, or a class for an expanded clone.

d_call: NA; clone_size: NA; v_call: TRBV15; j_call: TRBJ1-2; cdr3_nt: TGTGCCACCAGCAGAGAAACAGGGAGAGGCTACACCTTC; cdr3_aa: CATSRETGRGYTF
d_call: NA; clone_size: NA; v_call: TRBV6-1; j_call: TRBJ1-5; cdr3_nt: TGTGCCAGCAGGGGGCGGCCGGTAGGCAATCAGCCCCAGCATTTT; cdr3_aa: CASRGRPVGNQPQHF
d_call: TRBD1; clone_size: NA; v_call: TRBV18; j_call: TRBJ1-1; cdr3_nt: TGTGCCAGCTCACCGGGACAGCTATACACTGAAGCTTTCTTT; cdr3_aa: CASSPGQLYTEAFF
d_call: NA; clone_size: NA; v_call: TRBV14; j_call: TRBJ2-5; cdr3_nt: TGTGCCAGCAGCCAAGAAAGCAGGGTCAGGACCCAGTACTTC; cdr3_aa: CASSQESRVRTQYF
d_call: NA; clone_size: NA; v_call: TRBV30; j_call: TRBJ1-6; cdr3_nt: TGTGCCTGGAGCGGAGGGCAGAGCTCCTATAATTCACCCCTCCACTTT; cdr3_aa: CAWSGGQSSYNSPLHF
d_call: NA; clone_size: NA; v_call: TRBV5-4; j_call: TRBJ2-1; cdr3_nt: TGTGCCAGCAGCCCGACGACTGTCAATGAGCAGTTCTTC; cdr3_aa: CASSPTTVNEQFF
d_call: NA; clone_size: NA; v_call: TRBV10-1; j_call: TRBJ1-1; cdr3_nt: TGCGCCAGCAGTGAGGGGGCACGGAACACTGAAGCTTTCTTT; cdr3_aa: CASSEGARNTEAFF
d_call: NA; clone_size: NA; v_call: TRBV4-1; j_call: TRBJ2-1; cdr3_nt: TGCGCCAGCAGCAGACAGGAACTCTACAATGAGCAGTTCTTC; cdr3_aa: CASSRQELYNEQFF
d_call: NA; clone_size: NA; v_call: TRBV5-8; j_call: TRBJ1-4; cdr3_nt: TGTGCCAGCAGCTTGTCTGGGGGAGGAGAAAAACTGTTTTTT; cdr3_aa: CASSLSGGGEKLFF
d_call: NA; clone_size: NA; v_call: TRBV2; j_call: TRBJ1-1; cdr3_nt: TGTGCCAGCAGTGGGGGGGGCCGCCCTATGAGCACTGAAGCTTTCTTT; cdr3_aa: CASSGGGRPMSTEAFF
d_call: NA; clone_size: NA; v_call: TRBV27; j_call: TRBJ2-2; cdr3_nt: TGTGCCAGCCGATTGGCGGCCGCCGGGGAGCTGTTTTTT; cdr3_aa: CASRLAAAGELFF
d_call: TRBD2; clone_size: once; v_call: TRBV6-1; j_call: TRBJ2-7; cdr3_nt: TGTGCCAGCAGTGGCCGGGGGGGCCGGTACGAGCAGTACTTC; cdr3_aa: CASSGRGGRYEQYF
d_call: TRBD1; clone_size: once; v_call: TRBV15; j_call: TRBJ1-1; cdr3_nt: TGTGCCACCAGCAGAGATTTGAACAGGGGAGGCACTGAAGCTTTCTTT; cdr3_aa: CATSRDLNRGGTEAFF
d_call: TRBD2; clone_size: NA; v_call: TRBV7-9; j_call: TRBJ2-3; cdr3_nt: TGTGCCAGCAGCTCCGTAGCGGGGTTCACGGATACGCAGTATTTT; cdr3_aa: CASSSVAGFTDTQYF
d_call: NA; clone_size: NA; v_call: TRBV19; j_call: TRBJ2-3; cdr3_nt: TGTGCCAGTAAGGGCGGGGCCCCAGGGAATACGCAGTATTTT; cdr3_aa: CASKGGAPGNTQYF
d_call: NA; clone_size: NA; v_call: TRBV7-3; j_call: TRBJ2-5; cdr3_nt: TGTGCCAGCAGCTTAAACGCGGGCGCGGAGACCCAGTACTTC; cdr3_aa: CASSLNAGAETQYF
d_call: NA; clone_size: few; v_call: TRBV2; j_call: TRBJ2-1; cdr3_nt: TGTGCCAGCAGTCACTACGGTTACAATGAGCAGTTCTTC; cdr3_aa: CASSHYGYNEQFF
d_call: NA; clone_size: NA; v_call: TRBV5-1; j_call: TRBJ2-1; cdr3_nt: TGCGCCAGCAGCCTAGGACTAAGTTCGGGCCTTGCTAATGAGCAGTTCTTC; cdr3_aa: CASSLGLSSGLANEQFF
d_call: TRBD1; clone_size: NA; v_call: TRBV29-1; j_call: TRBJ1-2; cdr3_nt: TGCAGCGCCGGGACAGGGGGAGGCTACACCTTC; cdr3_aa: CSAGTGGGYTF
d_call: NA; clone_size: NA; v_call: TRBV10-3; j_call: TRBJ1-2; cdr3_nt: TGTGCCATCAGTGAAGGTCGGGCAGGGCGTAACTATGGCTACACCTTC; cdr3_aa: CAISEGRAGRNYGYTF
d_call: TRBD1; clone_size: NA; v_call: TRBV29-1; j_call: TRBJ1-5; cdr3_nt: TGCAGCGCAATGACAGGGACCAATCAGCCCCAGCATTTT; cdr3_aa: CSAMTGTNQPQHF
d_call: NA; clone_size: NA; v_call: TRBV10-3; j_call: TRBJ2-5; cdr3_nt: TGTGCCATCGGGGGGGGCTGGGAGACCCAGTACTTC; cdr3_aa: CAIGGGWETQYF
d_call: NA; clone_size: NA; v_call: TRBV5-4; j_call: TRBJ2-7; cdr3_nt: TGTGCCAGCAGCTTCAGCGGTAATTGGTACGAGCAGTACTTC; cdr3_aa: CASSFSGNWYEQYF
d_call: NA; clone_size: NA; v_call: TRBV6-5; j_call: TRBJ1-3; cdr3_nt: TGTGCCAGCAGTTCCCGCGGGGGTTGGGCTGGAAACACCATATATTTT; cdr3_aa: CASSSRGGWAGNTIYF